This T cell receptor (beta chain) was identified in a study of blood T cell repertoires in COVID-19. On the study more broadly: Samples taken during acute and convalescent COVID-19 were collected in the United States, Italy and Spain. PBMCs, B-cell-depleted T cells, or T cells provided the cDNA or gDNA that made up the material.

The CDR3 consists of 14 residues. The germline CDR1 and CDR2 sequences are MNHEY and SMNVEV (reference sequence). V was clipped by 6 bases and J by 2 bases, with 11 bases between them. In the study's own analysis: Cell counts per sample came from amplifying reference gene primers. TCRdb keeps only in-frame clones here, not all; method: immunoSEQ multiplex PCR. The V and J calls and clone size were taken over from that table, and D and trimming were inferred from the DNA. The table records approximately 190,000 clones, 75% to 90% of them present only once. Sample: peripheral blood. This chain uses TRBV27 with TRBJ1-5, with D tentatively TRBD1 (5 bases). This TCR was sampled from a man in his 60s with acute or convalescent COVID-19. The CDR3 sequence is CASSTDSRNQPQHF. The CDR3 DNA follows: TGTGCCAGCAGCACAGACAGCCGCAATCAGCCCCAGCATTTT.